The present T cell receptor (beta chain) was sequenced within a study of T cell repertoires in cytomegalovirus infection. CDR1 LGHNA and CDR2 YNFKEQ come from the germline V gene. This CDR3 region has 16 residues. V lost 0 bases to trimming and J lost 0 bases; unmatched junction nucleotides: 2. TCRdb re-called the reads with MiXCR, one entry per CDR3 protein. The sample gives a few hundred thousand distinct CDR3 sequences, over 20% of which show up once; 15% to 20% is in the top ten. V usage is TRBV4-2 and J usage is TRBJ2-7; 10 positions match TRBD1. The TCR sequence derives from a human donor in good health (CMV status not recorded). Some clones in this sample may be carry-over from other donors' samples. Specimen: CD8+ T cells from PBMCs. CDR3 sequence: CASSQEGTGVSYEQYF. For the CDR3, the DNA is TGTGCCAGCAGCCAAGAAGGGACAGGGGTCTCCTACGAGCAGTACTTC.